This is a list of T cell receptor beta chains from one sample in a study of PD-1 blockade in classical Hodgkin lymphoma. The method was immunoSEQ multiplex PCR; TCRdb's version includes in-frame clones alone and lacks a portion of them. Here the sample spans roughly 48,000 clones, about 89% being singletons. The material sequenced was peripheral blood mononuclear cells (PBMCs), taken before the fourth cycle of nivolumab. The receptors here all came from a human donor with classical Hodgkin lymphoma. Both conserved end residues are trimmed from each CDR3.

v_call cdr3_aa
TRBV27 ASSRQGSEQY
TRBV14 ASSQRRGAEAF
TRBV7-2 ASSLTGATGYT
TRBV19 ASSISLSSGTYNEQF
TRBV5-1 ASSLGGAGNTEAF
TRBV27 ATAGGSYEQY
TRBV28 ASITQGANEKLF
TRBV11-2 ASSLDRARPLEQY
TRBV30 AWTGRRHGYT
TRBV7-6 ASSEGQGLNEQY
TRBV4-1 ASSQAGWGQGGYEQY
TRBV7-3 ASSLRAGYTEAF
TRBV7-2 ASSINPLAGTGKYEQY
TRBV7-9 ASSPLTYEQY
TRBV2 ASKMTGNPEKLF
TRBV14 ASSLSGTSEKLF
TRBV4-2 ASSQRLAGYSYNEQF